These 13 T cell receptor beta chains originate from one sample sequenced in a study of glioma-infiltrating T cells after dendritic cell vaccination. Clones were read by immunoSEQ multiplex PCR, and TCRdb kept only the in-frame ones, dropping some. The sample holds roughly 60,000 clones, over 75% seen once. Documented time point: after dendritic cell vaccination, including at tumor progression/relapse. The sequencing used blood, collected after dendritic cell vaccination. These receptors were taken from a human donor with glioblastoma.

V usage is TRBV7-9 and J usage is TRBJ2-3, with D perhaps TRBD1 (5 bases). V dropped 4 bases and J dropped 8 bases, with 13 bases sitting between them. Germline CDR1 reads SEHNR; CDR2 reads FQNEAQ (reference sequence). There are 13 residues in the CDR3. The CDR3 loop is CASSSSAQGTQYF. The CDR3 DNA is TGTGCCAGCAGCTCTTCGGCGCAGGGTACGCAGTATTTT.

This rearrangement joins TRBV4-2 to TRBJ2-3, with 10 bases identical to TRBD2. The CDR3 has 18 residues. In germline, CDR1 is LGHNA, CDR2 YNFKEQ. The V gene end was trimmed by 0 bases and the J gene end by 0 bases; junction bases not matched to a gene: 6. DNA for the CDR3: TGTGCCAGCAGCCAAGAGCTAGCGGGGGCGAGTAGCACAGATACGCAGTATTTT. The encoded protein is CASSQELAGASSTDTQYF.

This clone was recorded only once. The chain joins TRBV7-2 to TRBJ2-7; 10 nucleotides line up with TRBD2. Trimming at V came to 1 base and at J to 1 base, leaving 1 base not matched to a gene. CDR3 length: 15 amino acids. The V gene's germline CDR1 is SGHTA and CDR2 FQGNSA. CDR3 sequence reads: CASSLVLAGSYEQYF. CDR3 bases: TGTGCCAGCAGCTTAGTACTAGCGGGGTCCTACGAGCAGTACTTC. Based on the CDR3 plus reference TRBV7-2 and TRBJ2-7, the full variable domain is GAGVSQSPSNKVTEKGKDVELRCDPISGHTALYWYRQSLGQGLEFLIYFQGNSAPDKSGLPSDRFSAERTGGSVSTLTIQRTQQEDSAVYLCASSLVLAGSYEQYFGPGTRLTVT.

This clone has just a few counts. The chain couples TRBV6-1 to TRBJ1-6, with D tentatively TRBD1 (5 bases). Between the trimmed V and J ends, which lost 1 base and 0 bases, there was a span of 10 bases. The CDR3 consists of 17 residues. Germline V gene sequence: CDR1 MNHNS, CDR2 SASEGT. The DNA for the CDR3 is TGTGCCAGCAGTGAAGGGAGGGGACGCTCCTATAATTCACCCCTCCACTTT. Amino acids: CASSEGRGRSYNSPLHF.

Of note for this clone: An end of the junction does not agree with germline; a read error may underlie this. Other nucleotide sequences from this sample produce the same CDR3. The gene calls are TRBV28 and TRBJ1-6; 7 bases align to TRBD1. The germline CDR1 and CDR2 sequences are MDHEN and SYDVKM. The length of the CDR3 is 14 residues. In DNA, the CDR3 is TGTGCCAGCAGGTCCGGGACAGACAATTCCCCCCTCCACTTT. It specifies CASRSGTDNSPLHF.

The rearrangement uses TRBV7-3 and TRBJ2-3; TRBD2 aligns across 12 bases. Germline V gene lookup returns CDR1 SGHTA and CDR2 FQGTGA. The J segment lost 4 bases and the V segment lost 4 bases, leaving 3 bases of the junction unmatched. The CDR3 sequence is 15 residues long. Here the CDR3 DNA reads TGTGCCAGCAGCTCGCTAGCGGGGGGGCCAGATACGCAGTATTTT. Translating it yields CASSSLAGGPDTQYF. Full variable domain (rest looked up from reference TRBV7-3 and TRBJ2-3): GAGVSQTPSNKVTEKGKYVELRCDPISGHTALYWYRQSLGQGPEFLIYFQGTGAADDSGLPNDRFFAVRPEGSVSTLKIQRTERGDSAVYLCASSSLAGGPDTQYFGPGTRLTVL.

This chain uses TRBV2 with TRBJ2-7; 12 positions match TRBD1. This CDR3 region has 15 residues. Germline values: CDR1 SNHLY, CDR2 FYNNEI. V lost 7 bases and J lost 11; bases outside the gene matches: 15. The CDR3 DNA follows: TGTGCCAGCAAGGATCGGGGACAGGGGGCCGGCCCTGAGTACTTC. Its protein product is CASKDRGQGAGPEYF.

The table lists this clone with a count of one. The CDR3 loop is CASSATYEQYF. As DNA, the CDR3 is TGTGCCAGTAGTGCAACCTACGAGCAGTACTTC. V and J are TRBV7-9 and TRBJ2-7, with D hard to call. Germline CDR1 reads SEHNR; CDR2 reads FQNEAQ (reference sequence). This CDR3 contains 11 residues. The V end lost 9 bases, the J end lost 2 bases, and 8 bases lay between the germline ends.

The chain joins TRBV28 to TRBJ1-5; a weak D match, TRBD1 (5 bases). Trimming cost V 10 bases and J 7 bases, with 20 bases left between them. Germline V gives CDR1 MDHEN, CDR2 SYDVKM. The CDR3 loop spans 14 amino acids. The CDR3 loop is CANPPGGVRQPQHF. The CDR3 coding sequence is TGTGCCAACCCCCCCGGGGGGGTACGGCAGCCCCAGCATTTT.

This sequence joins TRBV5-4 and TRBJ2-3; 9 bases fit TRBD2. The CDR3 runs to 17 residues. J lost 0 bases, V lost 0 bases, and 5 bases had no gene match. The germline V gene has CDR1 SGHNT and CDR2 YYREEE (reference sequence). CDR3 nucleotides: TGTGCCAGCAGCTTGGCGCTAGCGGGGACTAGCACAGATACGCAGTATTTT. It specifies CASSLALAGTSTDTQYF.

The DNA of the CDR3 is TGTGCCAGCAGCTCGCAACCCCAGGGGGCGCGTTCACCCCTCCACTTT. It is translated as CASSSQPQGARSPLHF. The V call is TRBV7-2, the J call TRBJ1-6, with 8 nucleotides matching TRBD1. V shed 4 bases and J 9 bases; nucleotides not matched to a gene: 11. The CDR3 contains 16 residues. CDR1 is SGHTA, CDR2 FQGNSA, per germline. Full variable domain (rest looked up from reference TRBV7-2 and TRBJ1-6): GAGVSQSPSNKVTEKGKDVELRCDPISGHTALYWYRQSLGQGLEFLIYFQGNSAPDKSGLPSDRFSAERTGGSVSTLTIQRTQQEDSAVYLCASSSQPQGARSPLHFGNGTRLTVT.

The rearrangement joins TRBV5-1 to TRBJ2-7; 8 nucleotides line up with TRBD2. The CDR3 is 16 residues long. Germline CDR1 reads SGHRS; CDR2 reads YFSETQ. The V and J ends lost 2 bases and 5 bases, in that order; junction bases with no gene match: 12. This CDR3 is CASSLEPGLVANEQYF. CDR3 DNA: TGCGCCAGCAGCTTAGAACCGGGACTAGTCGCTAACGAGCAGTACTTC. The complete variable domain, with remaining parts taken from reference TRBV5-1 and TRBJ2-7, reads KAGVTQTPRYLIKTRGQQVTLSCSPISGHRSVSWYQQTPGQGLQFLFEYFSETQRNKGNFPGRFSGRQFSNSRSEMNVSTLELGDSALYLCASSLEPGLVANEQYFGPGTRLTVT.

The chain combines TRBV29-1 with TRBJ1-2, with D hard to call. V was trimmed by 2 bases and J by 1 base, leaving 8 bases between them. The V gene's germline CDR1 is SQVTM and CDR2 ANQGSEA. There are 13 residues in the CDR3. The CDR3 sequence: CSVERGNNYGYTF. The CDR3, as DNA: TGCAGCGTTGAACGCGGGAATAACTATGGCTACACCTTC.